The 4 T cell receptor beta chains presented below share a single source sample, sequenced in a study of CD8+CD57+ T cells in acquired aplastic anemia. TCR beta VDJ and CDR3 were profiled, and genomic DNA was the template. TCRdb re-analysed the reads in MiXCR, keeping a single row per CDR3 protein. The sample carries under 350,000 distinct CDR3 sequences, about three fifths recorded once. The authors sequenced patients whose flow cytometry had shown CD8+CD57+ cell expansion. Sequencing used sorted CD4+, CD8+, or CD8+CD57+ T cells (not recorded which) from PBMCs. Every receptor here comes from a human donor with aplastic anemia.

This clonotype was found many times. This chain connects TRBV4-2 to TRBJ2-7; 8 bases line up with TRBD1. Germline lookup yields CDR1 LGHNA and CDR2 YNFKEQ. The CDR3 spans 15 residues. Trimming cost V 0 bases and J 7 bases; bases outside gene matches: 8. As DNA, the CDR3 is TGTGCCAGCAGCCAAGATCCTCAGGGGGCGGAGGAGCAGTACTTC. Its protein is CASSQDPQGAEEQYF.

This clonotype was found many times. The genes are TRBV10-3 and TRBJ2-5; 10 positions match TRBD1. From germline, CDR1 is ENHRY and CDR2 SYGVKD. V was clipped by 2 bases and J by 0 bases; unmatched bases: 6. This CDR3 comprises 17 residues. The CDR3 region has the DNA TGTGCCATCAGTGAGACCCGACAGGGGGCCAACCAAGAGACCCAGTACTTC. Protein product: CAISETRQGANQETQYF.

In its sample, this clonotype was seen a few times. The chain carries TRBV10-3 and TRBJ1-4, with 7 bases aligning to TRBD1. Per the germline V gene, CDR1 is ENHRY and CDR2 is SYGVKD. There are 15 residues in the CDR3. Trimming removed 6 bases from V and 3 bases from J; junction bases left unmatched: 7. The CDR3 here is CAISPTGTANEKLFF. In DNA form, the CDR3 reads TGTGCCATCAGCCCGACCGGGACAGCTAATGAAAAACTGTTTTTT.

The chain is built from TRBV19 and TRBJ1-1, with D maybe TRBD1 (5 bases). Trimming shortened V by 2 bases and J by 0 bases, and 10 bases separated the two germline ends. In germline, CDR1 is LNHDA, CDR2 SQIVND (reference sequence). The CDR3 runs 15 residues. For the CDR3, the DNA is TGTGCCAGTAGTATATGGGGCGGGATGAACACTGAAGCTTTCTTT. Translated, it gives CASSIWGGMNTEAFF.